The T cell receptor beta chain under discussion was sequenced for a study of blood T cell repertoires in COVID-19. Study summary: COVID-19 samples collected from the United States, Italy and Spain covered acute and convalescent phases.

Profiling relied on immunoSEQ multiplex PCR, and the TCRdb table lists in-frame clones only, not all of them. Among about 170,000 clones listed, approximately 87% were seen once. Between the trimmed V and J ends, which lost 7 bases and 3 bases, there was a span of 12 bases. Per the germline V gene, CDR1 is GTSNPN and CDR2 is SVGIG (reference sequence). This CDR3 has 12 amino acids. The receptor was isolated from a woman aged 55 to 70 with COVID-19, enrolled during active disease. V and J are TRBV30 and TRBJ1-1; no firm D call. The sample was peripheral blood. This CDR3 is CASLAEYTEAFF. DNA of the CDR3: TGTGCCTCCCTAGCCGAGTACACTGAAGCTTTCTTT.